The T cell receptor (beta chain) described here comes from a study of monozygotic twins with cystic fibrosis. Findings and limits, study-wide: Monozygotic CF twins shared more identical nucleotide clonotypes than unrelated patients. Shared CDR3 numbers were not associated with age, concordance or severity.

Germline V gene data show CDR1 as LGHNA and CDR2 as YNFKEQ. The CDR3 has 14 amino acids. V lost 1 base and J 5 bases, leaving 11 bases between the germline ends. Sequencing was performed with immunoSEQ multiplex PCR; in TCRdb, only in-frame clones are kept and a portion is missing. In the table there are about 14,000 clones, 75% to 90% of which are singletons. As to this clone: As yet, its antigen is unknown.

This sequence was found in a boy aged 10-17 years with cystic fibrosis. Sequencing was performed on blood. The chain recombines TRBV4-2 with TRBJ2-5; TRBD1 or TRBD2 may be the D gene (5 bases each). The CDR3 nucleotides are TGTGCCAGCAGCCAAGGAGGGGTCCGGGAGACCCAGTACTTC. This encodes CASSQGGVRETQYF.